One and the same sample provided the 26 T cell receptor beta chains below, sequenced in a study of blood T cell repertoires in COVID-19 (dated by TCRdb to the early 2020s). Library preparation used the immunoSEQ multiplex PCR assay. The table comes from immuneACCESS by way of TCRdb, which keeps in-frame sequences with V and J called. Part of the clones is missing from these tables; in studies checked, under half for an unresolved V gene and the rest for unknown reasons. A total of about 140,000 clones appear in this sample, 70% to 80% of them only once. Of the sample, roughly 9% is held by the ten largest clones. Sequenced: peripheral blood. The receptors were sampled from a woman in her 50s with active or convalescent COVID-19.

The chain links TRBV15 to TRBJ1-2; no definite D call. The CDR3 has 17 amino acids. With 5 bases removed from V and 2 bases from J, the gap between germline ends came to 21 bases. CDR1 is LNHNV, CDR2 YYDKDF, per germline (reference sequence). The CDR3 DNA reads TGTGCCACCAGCCGCAGCCCTTGGGAGGCAGCGAACTATGGCTACACCTTC. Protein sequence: CATSRSPWEAANYGYTF. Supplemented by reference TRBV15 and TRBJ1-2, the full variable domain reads DAMVIQNPRYQVTQFGKPVTLSCSQTLNHNVMYWYQQKSSQAPKLLFHYYDKDFNNEADTPDNFQSRRPNTSFCFLDIRSPGLGDTAMYLCATSRSPWEAANYGYTFGSGTRLTVV.

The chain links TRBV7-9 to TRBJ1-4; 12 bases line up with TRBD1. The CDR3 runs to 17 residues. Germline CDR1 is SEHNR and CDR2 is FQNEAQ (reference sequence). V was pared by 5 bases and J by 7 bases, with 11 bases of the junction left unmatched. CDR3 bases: TGTGCCAGCAGCCATCTGAAGGGGACAGGGGGCCGTGAAAAACTGTTTTTT. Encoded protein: CASSHLKGTGGREKLFF.

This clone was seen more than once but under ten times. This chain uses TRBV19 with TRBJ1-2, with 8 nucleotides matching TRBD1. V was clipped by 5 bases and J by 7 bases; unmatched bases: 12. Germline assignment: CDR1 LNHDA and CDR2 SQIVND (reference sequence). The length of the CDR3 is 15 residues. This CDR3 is CASSARTGSISGYTF. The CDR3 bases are TGTGCCAGTAGTGCCCGGACAGGGAGTATTTCTGGCTACACCTTC.

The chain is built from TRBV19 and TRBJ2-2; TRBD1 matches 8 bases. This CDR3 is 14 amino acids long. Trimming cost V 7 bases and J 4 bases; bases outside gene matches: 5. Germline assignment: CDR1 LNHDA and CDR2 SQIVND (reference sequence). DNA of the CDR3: TGTGCCAGTACCCAGGGGGCTGGCACCGGGGAGCTGTTTTTT. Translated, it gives CASTQGAGTGELFF.

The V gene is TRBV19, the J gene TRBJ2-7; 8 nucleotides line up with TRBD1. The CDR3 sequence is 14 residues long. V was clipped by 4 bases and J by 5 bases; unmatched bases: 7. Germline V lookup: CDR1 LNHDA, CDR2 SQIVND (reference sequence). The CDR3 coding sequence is TGTGCCAGTAGTACCGGACAGGGTCTCCACGAGCAGTACTTC. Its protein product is CASSTGQGLHEQYF.

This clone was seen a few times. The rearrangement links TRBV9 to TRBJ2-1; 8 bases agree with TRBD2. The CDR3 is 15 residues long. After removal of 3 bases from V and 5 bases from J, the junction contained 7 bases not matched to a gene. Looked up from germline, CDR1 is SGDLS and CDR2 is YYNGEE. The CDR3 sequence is CASSASGTRNNEQFF. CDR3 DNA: TGTGCCAGCAGCGCATCCGGGACTAGAAACAATGAGCAGTTCTTC.

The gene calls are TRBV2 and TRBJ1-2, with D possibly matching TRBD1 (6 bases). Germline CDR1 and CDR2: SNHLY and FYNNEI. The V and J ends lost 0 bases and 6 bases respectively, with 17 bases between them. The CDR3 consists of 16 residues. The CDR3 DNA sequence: TGTGCCAGCAGTGAAGCTCCGGCAGGGGTTCCTAATGGCTACACCTTC. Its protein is CASSEAPAGVPNGYTF.

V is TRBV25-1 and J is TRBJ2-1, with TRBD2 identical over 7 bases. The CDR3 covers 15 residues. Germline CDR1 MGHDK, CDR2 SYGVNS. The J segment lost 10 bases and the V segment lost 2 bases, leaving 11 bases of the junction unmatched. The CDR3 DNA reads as TGTGCCAGCAGTGAAGGGGGACTATTAGGCGGGGAGCAGTTCTTC. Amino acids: CASSEGGLLGGEQFF.

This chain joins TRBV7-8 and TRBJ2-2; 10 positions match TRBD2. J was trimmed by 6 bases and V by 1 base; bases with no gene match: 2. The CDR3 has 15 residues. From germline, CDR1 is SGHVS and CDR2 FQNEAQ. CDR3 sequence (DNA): TGTGCCAGCAGCTTAGGGCTAGCGGGGGCCGGGGAGCTGTTTTTT. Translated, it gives CASSLGLAGAGELFF.

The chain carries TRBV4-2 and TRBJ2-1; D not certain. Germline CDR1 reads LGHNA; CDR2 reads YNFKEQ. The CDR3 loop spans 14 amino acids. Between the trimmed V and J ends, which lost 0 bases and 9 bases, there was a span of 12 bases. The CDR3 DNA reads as TGTGCCAGCAGCCAAGATTCAAGATTCAGTGAGCAGTTCTTC. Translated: CASSQDSRFSEQFF.

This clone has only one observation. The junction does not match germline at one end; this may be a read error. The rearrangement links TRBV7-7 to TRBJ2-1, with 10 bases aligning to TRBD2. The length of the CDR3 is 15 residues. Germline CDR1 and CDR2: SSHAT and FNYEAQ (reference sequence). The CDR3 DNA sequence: TGTGCTAGCAGCCCCGGGGAGCGGGGGGGCAATGAGCAGTTCTTC. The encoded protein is CASSPGERGGNEQFF.

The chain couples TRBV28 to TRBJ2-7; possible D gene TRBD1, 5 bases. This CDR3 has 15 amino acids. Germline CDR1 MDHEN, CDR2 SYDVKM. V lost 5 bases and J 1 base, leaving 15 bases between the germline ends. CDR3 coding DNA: TGTGCCAGCAGTACCTCGAGTAGGGGATCCTACGAGCAGTACTTC. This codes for CASSTSSRGSYEQYF.

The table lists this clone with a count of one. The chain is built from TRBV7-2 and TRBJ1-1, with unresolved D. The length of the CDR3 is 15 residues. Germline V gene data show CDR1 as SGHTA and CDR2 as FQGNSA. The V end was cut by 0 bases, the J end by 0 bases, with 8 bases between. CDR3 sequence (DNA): TGTGCCAGCAGCTTAGCTTCAGGATTGAACACTGAAGCTTTCTTT. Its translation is CASSLASGLNTEAFF.

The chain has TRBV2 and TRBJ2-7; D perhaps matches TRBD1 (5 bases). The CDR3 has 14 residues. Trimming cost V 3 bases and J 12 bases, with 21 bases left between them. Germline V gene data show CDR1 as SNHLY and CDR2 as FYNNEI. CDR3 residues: CASSERSQAYVGYF. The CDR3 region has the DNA TGTGCCAGCAGTGAGAGGTCACAGGCCTACGTGGGGTACTTC.

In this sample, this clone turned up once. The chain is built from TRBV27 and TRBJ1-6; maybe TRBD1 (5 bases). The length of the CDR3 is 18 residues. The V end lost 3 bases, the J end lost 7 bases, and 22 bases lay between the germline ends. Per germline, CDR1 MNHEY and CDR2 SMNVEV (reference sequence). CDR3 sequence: CASSFWTRELKNNSPLHF. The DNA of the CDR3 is TGTGCCAGCAGTTTTTGGACCAGGGAACTTAAGAACAATTCACCCCTCCACTTT.

CDR3 residues: CASSDRVQPQHF. The CDR3 bases are TGTGCCAGCAGTGACAGGGTTCAGCCCCAGCATTTT. This chain connects TRBV6-1 to TRBJ1-5; D perhaps matches TRBD1 (5 bases). There are 12 residues in the CDR3. The germline V gene has CDR1 MNHNS and CDR2 SASEGT. V lost 3 bases and J 6 bases, leaving 6 bases between the germline ends.

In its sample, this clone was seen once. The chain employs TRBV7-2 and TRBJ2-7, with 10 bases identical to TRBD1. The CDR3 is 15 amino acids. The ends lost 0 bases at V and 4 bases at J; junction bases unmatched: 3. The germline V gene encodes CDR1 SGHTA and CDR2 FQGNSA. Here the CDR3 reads CASSLAGTGEYEQYF. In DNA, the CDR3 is TGTGCCAGCAGCTTAGCCGGGACAGGGGAATACGAGCAGTACTTC.

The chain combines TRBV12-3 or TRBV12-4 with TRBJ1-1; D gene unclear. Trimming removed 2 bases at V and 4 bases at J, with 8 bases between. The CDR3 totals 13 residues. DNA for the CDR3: TGTGCCAGCAGTTTACTGTGGAGCACTGAAGCTTTCTTT. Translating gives CASSLLWSTEAFF.

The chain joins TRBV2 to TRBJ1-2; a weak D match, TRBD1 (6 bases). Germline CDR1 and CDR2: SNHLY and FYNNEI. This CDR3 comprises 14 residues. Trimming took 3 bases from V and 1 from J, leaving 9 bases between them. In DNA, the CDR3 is TGTGCCAGCAGTGATCAGGGGCTTAACTATGGCTACACCTTC. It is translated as CASSDQGLNYGYTF.

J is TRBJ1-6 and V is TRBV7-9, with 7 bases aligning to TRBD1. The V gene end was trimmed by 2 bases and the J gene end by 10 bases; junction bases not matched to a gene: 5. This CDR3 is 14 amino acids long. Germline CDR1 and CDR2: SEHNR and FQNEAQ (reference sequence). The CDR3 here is CASSLIRGKSPLHF. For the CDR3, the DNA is TGTGCCAGCAGCTTAATCAGGGGGAAATCACCCCTCCACTTT.

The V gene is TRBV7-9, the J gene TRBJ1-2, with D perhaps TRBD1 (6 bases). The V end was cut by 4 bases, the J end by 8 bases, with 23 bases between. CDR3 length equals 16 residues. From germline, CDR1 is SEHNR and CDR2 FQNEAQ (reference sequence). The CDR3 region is CASSYGTLGGRSGYTF. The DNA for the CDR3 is TGTGCCAGCAGCTATGGGACCCTAGGGGGTCGGAGCGGCTACACCTTC. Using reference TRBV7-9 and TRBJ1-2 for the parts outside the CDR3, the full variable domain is DTGVSQNPRHKITKRGQNVTFRCDPISEHNRLYWYRQTLGQGPEFLTYFQNEAQLEKSRLLSDRFSAERPKGSFSTLEIQRTEQGDSAMYLCASSYGTLGGRSGYTFGSGTRLTVV.

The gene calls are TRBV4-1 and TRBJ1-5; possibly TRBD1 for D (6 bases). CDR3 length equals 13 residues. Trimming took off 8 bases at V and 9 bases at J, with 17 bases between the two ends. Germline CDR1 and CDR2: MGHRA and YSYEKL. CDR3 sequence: CASGTDSGSPQHF. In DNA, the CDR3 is TGCGCCAGCGGGACGGACAGTGGATCGCCCCAGCATTTT.

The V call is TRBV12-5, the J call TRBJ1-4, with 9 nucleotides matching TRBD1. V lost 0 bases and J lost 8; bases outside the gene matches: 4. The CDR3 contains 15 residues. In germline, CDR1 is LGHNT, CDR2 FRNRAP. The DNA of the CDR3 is TGTGCTAGTGGTTTGGTACAGGGGGCTGGCGAAAAACTGTTTTTT. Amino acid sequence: CASGLVQGAGEKLFF. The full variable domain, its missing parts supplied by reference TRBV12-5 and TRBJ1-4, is DARVTQTPRHKVTEMGQEVTMRCQPILGHNTVFWYRQTMMQGLELLAYFRNRAPLDDSGMPKDRFSAEMPDATLATLKIQPSEPRDSAVYFCASGLVQGAGEKLFFGSGTQLSVL.

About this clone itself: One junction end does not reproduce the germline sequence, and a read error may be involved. CDR3 coding DNA: TGTGCCAGCACCTTACCCCAGGTGGAGACCCAGTACTTC. As protein: CASTLPQVETQYF. This chain uses TRBV7-2 with TRBJ2-5, with D uncertain. The CDR3 loop spans 13 amino acids. Germline V lookup: CDR1 SGHTA, CDR2 FQGNSA. Variable domain in full (rest from reference TRBV7-2 and TRBJ2-5): GAGVSQSPSNKVTEKGKDVELRCDPISGHTALYWYRQSLGQGLEFLIYFQGNSAPDKSGLPSDRFSAERTGGSVSTLTIQRTQQEDSAVYLCASTLPQVETQYFGPGTRLLVL.

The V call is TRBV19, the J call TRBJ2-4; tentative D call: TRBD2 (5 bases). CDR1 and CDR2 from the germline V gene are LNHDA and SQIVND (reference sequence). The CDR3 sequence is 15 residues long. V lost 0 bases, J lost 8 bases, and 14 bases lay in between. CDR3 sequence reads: CASSIDGLNGDIQYF. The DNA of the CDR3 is TGTGCCAGTAGTATAGACGGGCTAAACGGGGACATTCAGTACTTC.

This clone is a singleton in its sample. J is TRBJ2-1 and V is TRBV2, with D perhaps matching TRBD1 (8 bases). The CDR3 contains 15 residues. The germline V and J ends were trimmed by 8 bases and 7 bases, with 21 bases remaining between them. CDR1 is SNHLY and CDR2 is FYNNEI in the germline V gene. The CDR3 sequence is CASQIGQGGLNEQFF. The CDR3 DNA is TGTGCCAGCCAGATCGGACAGGGAGGGTTAAATGAGCAGTTCTTC.